Listed below are T cell receptor beta chains from one sample, sequenced in a study of blood T cell repertoires in COVID-19. The data were produced by immunoSEQ multiplex PCR, yet TCRdb's version contains in-frame clones alone and is incomplete. The sample carries roughly 500,000 clones, roughly nine tenths recorded once. Sequencing used peripheral blood. These receptors were taken from a man between 18 and 35 years old with COVID-19, enrolled during active disease. Both conserved end residues are part of each CDR3. A D gene is named only where the DNA matches it firmly. Clone sizes are given selectively: once, few, many, or a class where the clone is expanded.

TRBJ2-3	13	TRBV19	NA	TRBD1	CASIGQGRDTQYF	TGTGCCAGTATCGGACAGGGTAGGGATACGCAGTATTTT
TRBJ1-2	16	TRBV19	few	TRBD1	CASSSTGTGVPYGYTF	TGTGCCAGTAGCAGTACCGGGACAGGGGTTCCCTATGGCTACACCTTC
TRBJ2-3	13	TRBV6-1	once	NA	CASSEELLDTQYF	TGTGCCAGCAGTGAAGAGCTTCTAGATACGCAGTATTTT
TRBJ2-2	15	TRBV19	NA	NA	CASSIGAGRTGELFF	TGTGCCAGTAGTATTGGGGCAGGTCGCACCGGGGAGCTGTTTTTT
TRBJ2-1	19	TRBV12-1	NA	NA	CASSFSLAGGVHAYNEQFF	TGTGCCAGCAGCTTTTCTTTAGCGGGAGGGGTCCATGCCTACAATGAGCAGTTCTTC
TRBJ1-6	16	TRBV6-1	NA	TRBD1	CASSEALTGGKNPLHF	TGTGCCAGCAGTGAAGCGCTCACAGGGGGAAAAAATCCCCTCCACTTT
TRBJ2-2	15	TRBV7-9	few	TRBD2	CASSLTSVNTGELFF	TGTGCCAGCAGCTTGACTAGCGTGAACACCGGGGAGCTGTTTTTT
TRBJ2-7	16	TRBV5-5	NA	NA	CASTPAGTRVSYEQYF	TGTGCCAGCACCCCCGCCGGAACTCGGGTCTCCTACGAGCAGTACTTC
TRBJ2-7	14	TRBV16	NA	NA	CASSPTGVSYEQYF	TGTGCCAGCAGCCCGACCGGGGTTTCCTACGAGCAGTACTTC
TRBJ2-5	14	TRBV12-5	NA	NA	CASGFGGAVETQYF	TGTGCTAGCGGTTTCGGAGGGGCGGTGGAGACCCAGTACTTC
TRBJ2-3	14	TRBV6-6	NA	TRBD2	CAGRDGGSTDTQYF	TGTGCCGGGAGGGACGGTGGGTCCACAGATACGCAGTATTTT
TRBJ2-2	15	TRBV3-1/TRBV3-2	NA	NA	CASSPGHGQIGELFF	TGTGCCAGCAGCCCCGGTCACGGACAGATCGGGGAGCTGTTTTTT
TRBJ1-1	15	TRBV27	NA	NA	CASSLLGVADTEAFF	TGTGCCAGCAGTCTCCTAGGGGTTGCGGACACTGAAGCTTTCTTT
TRBJ1-1	14	TRBV25-1	NA	TRBD1	CASSEYRDSREAFF	TGTGCCAGCAGTGAATACCGGGACAGCCGAGAAGCTTTCTTT
TRBJ1-1	14	TRBV5-1	NA	NA	CASSWDTQNTEAFF	TGCGCCAGCAGTTGGGACACGCAGAACACTGAAGCTTTCTTT
TRBJ2-7	13	TRBV14	few	TRBD1	CASREDRGYEQYF	TGTGCCAGCAGGGAGGACAGGGGCTACGAGCAGTACTTC
TRBJ1-3	14	TRBV7-9	NA	NA	CASSFSGSGNTIYF	TGTGCCAGCAGCTTCTCAGGTTCTGGAAACACCATATATTTT
TRBJ2-2	21	TRBV5-1	NA	NA	CASSLGRTVSGRGDPYGELFF	TGCGCCAGCAGCTTGGGGCGGACAGTTTCCGGCAGGGGGGATCCGTACGGGGAGCTGTTTTTT
TRBJ2-7	13	TRBV15	NA	NA	CATSRLQSYEQYF	TGTGCCACCAGCAGATTGCAGTCCTACGAGCAGTACTTC
TRBJ2-3	19	TRBV5-1	NA	TRBD2	CASSPGGTSGGLRADTQYF	TGCGCCAGCAGCCCCGGGGGTACTAGCGGGGGGCTTCGCGCAGATACGCAGTATTTT
TRBJ2-7	14	TRBV5-1	NA	TRBD2	CASSLQTSDTEQYF	TGCGCCAGCAGCTTGCAGACTAGCGATACGGAGCAGTACTTC
TRBJ2-7	15	TRBV18	few	TRBD1	CASSRPGQGAYEQYF	TGTGCCAGCTCTCGACCGGGACAGGGCGCCTACGAGCAGTACTTC
TRBJ2-7	14	TRBV7-9	few	TRBD1	CASSREGTAYEQYF	TGTGCCAGCAGCCGAGAGGGGACAGCTTACGAGCAGTACTTC
TRBJ1-3	17	TRBV7-6	once	NA	CASSPTLGQSSGNTIYF	TGTGCCAGCAGCCCAACCCTTGGGCAATCATCGGGAAACACCATATATTTT